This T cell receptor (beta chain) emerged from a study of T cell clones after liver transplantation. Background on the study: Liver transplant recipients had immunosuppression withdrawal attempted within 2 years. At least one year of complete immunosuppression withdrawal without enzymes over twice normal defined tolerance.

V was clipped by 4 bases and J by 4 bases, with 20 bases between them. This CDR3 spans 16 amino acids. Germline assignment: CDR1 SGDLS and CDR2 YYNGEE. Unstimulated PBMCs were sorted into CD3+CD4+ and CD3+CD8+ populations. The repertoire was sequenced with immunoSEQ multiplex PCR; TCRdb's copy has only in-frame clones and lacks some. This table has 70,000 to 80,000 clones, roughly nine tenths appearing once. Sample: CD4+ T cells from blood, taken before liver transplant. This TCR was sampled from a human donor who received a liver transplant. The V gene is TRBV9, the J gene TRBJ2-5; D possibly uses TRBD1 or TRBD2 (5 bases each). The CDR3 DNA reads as TGTGCCAGCAGCACGTCCGGGACCAACCTTGGAGAGACCCAGTACTTC. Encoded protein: CASSTSGTNLGETQYF.